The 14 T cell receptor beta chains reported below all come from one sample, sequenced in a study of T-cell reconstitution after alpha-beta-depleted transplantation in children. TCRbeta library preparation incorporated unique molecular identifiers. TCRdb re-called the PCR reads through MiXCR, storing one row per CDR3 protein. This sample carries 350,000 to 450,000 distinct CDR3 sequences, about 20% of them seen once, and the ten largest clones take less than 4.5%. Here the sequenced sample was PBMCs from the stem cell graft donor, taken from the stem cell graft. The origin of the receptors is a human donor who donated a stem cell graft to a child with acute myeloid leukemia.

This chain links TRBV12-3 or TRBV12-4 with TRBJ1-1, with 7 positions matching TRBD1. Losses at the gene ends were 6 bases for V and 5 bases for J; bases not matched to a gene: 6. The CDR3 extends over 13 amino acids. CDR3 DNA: TGTGCCAGCAGACCCGACAGGGTGACTGAAGCTTTCTTT. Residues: CASRPDRVTEAFF.

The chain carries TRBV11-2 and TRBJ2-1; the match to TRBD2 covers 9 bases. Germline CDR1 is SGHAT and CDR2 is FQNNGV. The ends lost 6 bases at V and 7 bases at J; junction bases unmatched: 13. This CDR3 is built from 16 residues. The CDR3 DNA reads TGTGCCAGCAGTTACCGCCCCGTAGCGGGAGTTAATGAGCAGTTCTTC. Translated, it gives CASSYRPVAGVNEQFF.

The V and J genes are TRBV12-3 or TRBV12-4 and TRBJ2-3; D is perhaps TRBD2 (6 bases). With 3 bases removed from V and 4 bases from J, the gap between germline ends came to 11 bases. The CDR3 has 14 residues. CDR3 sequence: CASSFGGWADTQYF. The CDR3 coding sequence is TGTGCCAGCAGTTTCGGGGGTTGGGCAGATACGCAGTATTTT.

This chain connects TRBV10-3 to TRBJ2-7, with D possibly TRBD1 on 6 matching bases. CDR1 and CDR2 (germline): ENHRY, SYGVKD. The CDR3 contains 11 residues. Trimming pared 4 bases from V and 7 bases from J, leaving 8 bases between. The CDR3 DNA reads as TGTGCCATCAGTGGAACAGGGGAGCAGTACTTC. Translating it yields CAISGTGEQYF.

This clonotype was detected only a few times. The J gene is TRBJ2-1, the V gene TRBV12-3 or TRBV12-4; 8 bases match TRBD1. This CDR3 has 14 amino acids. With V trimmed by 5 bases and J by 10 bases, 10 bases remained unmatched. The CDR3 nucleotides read TGTGCCAGCAGTCAGACAGGGGAAGGGTGGGAGCAGTTCTTC. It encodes CASSQTGEGWEQFF.

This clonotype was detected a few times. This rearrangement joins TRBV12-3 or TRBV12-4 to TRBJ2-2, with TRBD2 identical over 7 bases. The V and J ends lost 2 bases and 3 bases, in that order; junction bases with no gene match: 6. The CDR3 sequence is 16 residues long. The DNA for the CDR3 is TGTGCCAGCAGTTTATACAGCGGGAAGTACACCGGGGAGCTGTTTTTT. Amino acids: CASSLYSGKYTGELFF.

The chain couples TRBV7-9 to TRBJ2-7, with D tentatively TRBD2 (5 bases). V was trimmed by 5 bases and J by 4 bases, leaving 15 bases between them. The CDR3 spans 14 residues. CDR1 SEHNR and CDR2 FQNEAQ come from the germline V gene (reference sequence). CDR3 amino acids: CASSPTLGEYEQYF. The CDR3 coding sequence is TGTGCCAGCAGCCCAACCCTTGGGGAGTACGAGCAGTACTTC.

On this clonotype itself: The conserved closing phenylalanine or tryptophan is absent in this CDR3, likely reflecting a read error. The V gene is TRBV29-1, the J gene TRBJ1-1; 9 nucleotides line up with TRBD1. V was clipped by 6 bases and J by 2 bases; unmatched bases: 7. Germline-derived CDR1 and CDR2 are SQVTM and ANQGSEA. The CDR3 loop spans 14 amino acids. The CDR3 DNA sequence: TGCAGCGTCCGGGACAGGGTGCTTAACACTGAAGCTTTCCTT. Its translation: CSVRDRVLNTEAFL.

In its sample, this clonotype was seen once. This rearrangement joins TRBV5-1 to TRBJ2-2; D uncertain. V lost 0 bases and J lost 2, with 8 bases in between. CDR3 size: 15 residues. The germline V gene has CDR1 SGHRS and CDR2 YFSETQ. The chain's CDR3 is CASSLERANTGELFF. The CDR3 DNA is TGCGCCAGCAGCTTGGAAAGGGCCAACACCGGGGAGCTGTTTTTT.

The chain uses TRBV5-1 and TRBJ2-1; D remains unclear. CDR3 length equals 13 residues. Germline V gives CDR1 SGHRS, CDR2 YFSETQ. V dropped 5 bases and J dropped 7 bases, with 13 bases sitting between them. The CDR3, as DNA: TGCGCCAGCAGTGAACTAACAATGAATGAGCAGTTCTTC. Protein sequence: CASSELTMNEQFF.

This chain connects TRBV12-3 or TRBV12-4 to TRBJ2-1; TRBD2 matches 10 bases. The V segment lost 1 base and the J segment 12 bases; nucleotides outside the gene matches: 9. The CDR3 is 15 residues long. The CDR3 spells CASSLGLAGVMLQFF. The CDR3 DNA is TGTGCCAGCAGTTTAGGTCTAGCGGGAGTTATGCTGCAGTTCTTC.

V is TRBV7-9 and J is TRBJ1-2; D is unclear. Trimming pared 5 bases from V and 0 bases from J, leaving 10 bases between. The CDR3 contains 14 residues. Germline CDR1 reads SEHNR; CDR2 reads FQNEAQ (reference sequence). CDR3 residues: CASSGRLANYGYTF. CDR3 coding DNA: TGTGCCAGCAGCGGAAGGTTAGCTAACTATGGCTACACCTTC. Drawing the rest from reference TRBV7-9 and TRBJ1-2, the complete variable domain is DTGVSQNPRHKITKRGQNVTFRCDPISEHNRLYWYRQTLGQGPEFLTYFQNEAQLEKSRLLSDRFSAERPKGSFSTLEIQRTEQGDSAMYLCASSGRLANYGYTFGSGTRLTVV.

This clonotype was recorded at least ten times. DNA for the CDR3: TGTGCCAGCGCACTTAAGGGGGATCGGGGTTCCTCCTACGAGCAGTACTTC. Translating it yields CASALKGDRGSSYEQYF. This chain uses TRBV27 with TRBJ2-7, with TRBD1 as a possible D gene (6 bases). The V gene's germline CDR1 is MNHEY and CDR2 SMNVEV (reference sequence). The CDR3 has 17 amino acids. V lost 8 bases, J lost 0 bases, and 23 bases lay in between.

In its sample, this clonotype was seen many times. The CDR3 DNA sequence: TGTGCCAGCAGTTTATGGGCGGACAGCTCCTACGAGCAGTACTTC. Translation: CASSLWADSSYEQYF. The J gene is TRBJ2-7, the V gene TRBV27; D perhaps matches TRBD1 (6 bases). The CDR3 loop spans 15 amino acids. Germline V lookup: CDR1 MNHEY, CDR2 SMNVEV (reference sequence). Trimming shortened V by 1 base and J by 0 bases, and 10 bases separated the two germline ends.